This is a list of T cell receptor beta chains from one sample in a study of T cell responses to AZD1222 COVID-19 vaccine. TCRdb's table, derived via immunoSEQ multiplex PCR, lists solely in-frame clones and lacks some. The sample consists of around 95,000 clones, about 93% of them appearing once. Sample: peripheral blood, taken on day 0 of AZD1222 vaccination. These receptors originate from an adult in good health. The CDR3 runs from the conserved cysteine through the conserved F or W. The D gene is left open where the match is weak. Rows may omit the clone size; those that give it use once, few, many or a size class.

j_call: TRBJ2-7; clone_size: -; d_call: TRBD1; v_call: TRBV5-4; cdr3_nt: TGTGCCAGCAGCTTCCGGGACAGCGATACCAGGTACTTC; cdr3_aa: CASSFRDSDTRYF
j_call: TRBJ2-7; clone_size: -; d_call: -; v_call: TRBV30; cdr3_nt: TGTGCCTGGAGTCATACCGGGACTTCGTTTTTCGAGCAGTACTTC; cdr3_aa: CAWSHTGTSFFEQYF
j_call: TRBJ1-5; clone_size: -; d_call: -; v_call: TRBV28; cdr3_nt: TGTGCCAGCAGAAAGCGAATCAGGGAATTCAATCAGCCCCAGCATTTT; cdr3_aa: CASRKRIREFNQPQHF
j_call: TRBJ1-1; clone_size: -; d_call: TRBD1; v_call: TRBV7-2; cdr3_nt: TGTGCCAGCAAATTGGCGGGACAGATAAACACTGAAGCTTTCTTT; cdr3_aa: CASKLAGQINTEAFF
j_call: TRBJ2-1; clone_size: -; d_call: TRBD2; v_call: TRBV28; cdr3_nt: TGTGCCAGCAGCTCCCTCACGGGAGGTAGCCTTGGCGTCAATGAGCAGTTCTTC; cdr3_aa: CASSSLTGGSLGVNEQFF
j_call: TRBJ2-7; clone_size: -; d_call: -; v_call: TRBV3-1/TRBV3-2; cdr3_nt: TGTGCCAGCAGCCAATACAATAACTCCTACGAGCAGTACTTC; cdr3_aa: CASSQYNNSYEQYF
j_call: TRBJ2-2; clone_size: -; d_call: -; v_call: TRBV18; cdr3_nt: TGTGCCAGCTCATCAGTCGCGTCCAACACCGGGGAGCTGTTTTTT; cdr3_aa: CASSSVASNTGELFF
j_call: TRBJ2-5; clone_size: -; d_call: -; v_call: TRBV9; cdr3_nt: TGTGCCAGCAGCGCGGGGATTCAAGAGACCCAGTACTTC; cdr3_aa: CASSAGIQETQYF
j_call: TRBJ2-3; clone_size: once; d_call: -; v_call: TRBV7-3; cdr3_nt: TGTGCCAGCAGCTCCCGAAAATCGGCTGGCACAGATACGCAGTATTTT; cdr3_aa: CASSSRKSAGTDTQYF
j_call: TRBJ1-6; clone_size: -; d_call: -; v_call: TRBV20-1; cdr3_nt: TGCAGTGCTAGGAGGGGACCCCTCCACTTT; cdr3_aa: CSARRGPLHF
j_call: TRBJ1-2; clone_size: -; d_call: TRBD1; v_call: TRBV27; cdr3_nt: TGTGCCAGCAGGGCTGGACAGGGGGCGCCGGACTATGGCTACACCTTC; cdr3_aa: CASRAGQGAPDYGYTF
j_call: TRBJ1-1; clone_size: -; d_call: -; v_call: TRBV7-3; cdr3_nt: TGTGCCAGCAGCTTATCTGAGGATTGGTCGGCGGCTTTCTTT; cdr3_aa: CASSLSEDWSAAFF
j_call: TRBJ2-7; clone_size: -; d_call: -; v_call: TRBV7-9; cdr3_nt: TGTGCCAGCAGCTTAGTTAGCAGGGGATTCGAGCAGTACTTC; cdr3_aa: CASSLVSRGFEQYF
j_call: TRBJ2-3; clone_size: -; d_call: -; v_call: TRBV5-8; cdr3_nt: TGTGCCAGCAGCTTGGGGGTCGCACAGGCAGATACGCAGTATTTT; cdr3_aa: CASSLGVAQADTQYF
j_call: TRBJ2-1; clone_size: medium-sized; d_call: TRBD2; v_call: TRBV7-6; cdr3_nt: TGTGCCAGCAGCTCCTACATTGGGGAGGGCCTTGAGCAGTTCTTC; cdr3_aa: CASSSYIGEGLEQFF
j_call: TRBJ2-5; clone_size: -; d_call: -; v_call: TRBV11-2; cdr3_nt: TGTGCCAGCAGCTTAGGTGGAAGCGGTACTCCAGAGACCCAGTACTTC; cdr3_aa: CASSLGGSGTPETQYF